Below, one T cell receptor (beta chain) is given with its context. The antigen remains unidentified. The germline CDR1 and CDR2 sequences are MGHRA and YSYEKL. The CDR3 is 13 amino acids. A multiplex PCR was run with 60 Vbeta primers and 13 Jbeta primers. Sequencing was performed with immunoSEQ multiplex PCR; in TCRdb, only in-frame clones are kept and a portion is missing. The sample shows around 180,000 clones, around three quarters of them seen only once. This entry belongs to a study of cytomegalovirus exposure and HLA in healthy donors. General study findings and limits: In a later analysis, V- and J-gene trimming of beta chains associated with a DCLRE1C missense variant, replicated independently.

This sequence originates from a man aged 40-50 years in good health and CMV-seronegative. V is TRBV4-1 and J is TRBJ2-5; tentatively, D is TRBD1 (6 bases). With the DNA end fitting TRBJ2-7 better, the J assignment may be wrong. Material: PBMCs. CDR3 coding DNA: TGCGCCAGCAGCCCCGGACAGTCTTACGAGCAGTACTTC. Its translation is CASSPGQSYEQYF.